This T cell receptor (beta chain) was captured in a study of blood T cell repertoires in COVID-19. Across the study: Samples taken during acute and convalescent COVID-19 were collected in the United States, Italy and Spain. In each case, the material was cDNA or gDNA derived from T cells, B-cell-depleted T cells, or PBMCs.

In the original processing: Reference gene primer amplification yielded estimated nucleated cell counts. Method: immunoSEQ multiplex PCR; TCRdb's copy keeps in-frame clones and lacks some. The V and J calls and clone size come from that table; D and trimming were worked out from the DNA. This sample has around 150,000 clones; around 80% occur once, and the top ten carry 3.5% to 5%. This CDR3 region has 16 residues. CDR1 and CDR2 (germline): LNHDA, SQIVND (reference sequence). V was clipped by 1 base and J by 5 bases; unmatched bases: 9. This clone showed up just a few times. This sequence was found in a woman older than 75 with active or convalescent COVID-19. The sample consisted of peripheral blood. V gene TRBV19 combines with J gene TRBJ1-1, with 8 positions matching TRBD1. The CDR3 sequence: CASSIAQGAGGTEAFF. For the CDR3, the DNA is TGTGCCAGTAGTATAGCCCAGGGGGCAGGAGGAACTGAAGCTTTCTTT.